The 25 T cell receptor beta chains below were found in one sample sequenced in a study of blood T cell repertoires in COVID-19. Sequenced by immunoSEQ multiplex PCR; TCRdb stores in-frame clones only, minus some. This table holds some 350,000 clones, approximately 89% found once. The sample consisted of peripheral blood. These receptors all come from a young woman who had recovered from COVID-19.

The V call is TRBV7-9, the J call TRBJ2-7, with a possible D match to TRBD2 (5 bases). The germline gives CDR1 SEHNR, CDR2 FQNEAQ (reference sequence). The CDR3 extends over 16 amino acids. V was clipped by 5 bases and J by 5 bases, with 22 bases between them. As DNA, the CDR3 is TGTGCCAGCAGCCCCTCGAGGACGTTCTTGGAGGACGAGCAGTACGTC. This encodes CASSPSRTFLEDEQYV.

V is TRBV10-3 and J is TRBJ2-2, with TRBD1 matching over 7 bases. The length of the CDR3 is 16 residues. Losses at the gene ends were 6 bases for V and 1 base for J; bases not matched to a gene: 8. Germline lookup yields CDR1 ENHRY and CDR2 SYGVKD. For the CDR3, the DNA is TGTGCCATCAGCGCCAGGGACAGAAAGAACACCGGGGAGCTGTTTTTT. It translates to CAISARDRKNTGELFF.

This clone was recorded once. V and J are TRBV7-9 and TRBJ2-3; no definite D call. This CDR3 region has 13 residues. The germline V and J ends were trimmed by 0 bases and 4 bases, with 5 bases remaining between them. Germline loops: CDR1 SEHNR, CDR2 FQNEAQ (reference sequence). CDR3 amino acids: CASSLAAADTQYF. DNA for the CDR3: TGTGCCAGCAGCTTAGCGGCCGCAGATACGCAGTATTTT.

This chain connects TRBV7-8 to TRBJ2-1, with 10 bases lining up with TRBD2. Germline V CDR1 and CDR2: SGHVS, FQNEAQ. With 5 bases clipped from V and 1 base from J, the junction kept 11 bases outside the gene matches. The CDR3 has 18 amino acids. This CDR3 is CASSQSTSGIHSYNEQFF. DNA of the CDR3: TGTGCCAGCAGCCAGAGTACTAGCGGGATCCATTCCTACAATGAGCAGTTCTTC.

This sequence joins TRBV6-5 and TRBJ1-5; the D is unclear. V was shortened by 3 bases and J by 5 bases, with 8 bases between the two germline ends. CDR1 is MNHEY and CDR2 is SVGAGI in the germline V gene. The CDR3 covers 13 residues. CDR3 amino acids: CASSYQVDQPQHF. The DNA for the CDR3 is TGTGCCAGCAGTTATCAGGTCGATCAGCCCCAGCATTTT.

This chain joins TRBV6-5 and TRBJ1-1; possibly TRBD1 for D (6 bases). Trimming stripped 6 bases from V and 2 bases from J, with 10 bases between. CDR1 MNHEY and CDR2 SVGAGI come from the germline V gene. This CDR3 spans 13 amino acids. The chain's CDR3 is CASSGDTNTEAFF. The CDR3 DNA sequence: TGTGCCAGCAGCGGGGACACCAACACTGAAGCTTTCTTT.

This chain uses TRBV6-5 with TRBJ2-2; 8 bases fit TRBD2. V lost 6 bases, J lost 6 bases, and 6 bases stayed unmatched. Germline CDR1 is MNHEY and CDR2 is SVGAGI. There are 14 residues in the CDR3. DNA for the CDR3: TGTGCCAGCAGCACTGCGGGGGGCTCCGGGGAGCTGTTTTTT. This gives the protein CASSTAGGSGELFF.

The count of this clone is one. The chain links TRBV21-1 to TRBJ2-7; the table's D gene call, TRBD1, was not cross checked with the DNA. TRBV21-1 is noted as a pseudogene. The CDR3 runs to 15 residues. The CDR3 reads CASSFPGQGNYEQYV. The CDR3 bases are TGTGCCAGCAGCTTCCCGGGACAGGGAAACTACGAGCAGTACGTC.

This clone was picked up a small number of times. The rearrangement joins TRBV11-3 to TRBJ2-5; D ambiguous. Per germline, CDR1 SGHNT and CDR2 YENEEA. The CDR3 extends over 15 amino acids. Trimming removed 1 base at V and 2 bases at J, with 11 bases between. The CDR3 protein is CASSLGAEQQETQYF. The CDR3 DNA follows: TGTGCCAGCAGCTTAGGGGCAGAACAACAAGAGACCCAGTACTTC.

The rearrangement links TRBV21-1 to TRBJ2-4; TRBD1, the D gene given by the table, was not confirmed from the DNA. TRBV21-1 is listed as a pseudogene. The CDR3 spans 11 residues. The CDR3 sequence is CASSGPGQGYF. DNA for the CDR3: TGTGCCAGCAGTGGACCGGGACAGGGGTACTTC.

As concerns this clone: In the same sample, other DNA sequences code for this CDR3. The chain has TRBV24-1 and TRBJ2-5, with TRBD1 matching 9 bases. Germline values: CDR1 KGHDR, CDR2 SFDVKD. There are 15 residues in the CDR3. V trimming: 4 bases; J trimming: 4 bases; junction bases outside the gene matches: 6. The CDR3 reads CATSDPSTGGETQYF. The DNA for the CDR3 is TGTGCCACCAGTGACCCATCGACAGGGGGAGAGACCCAGTACTTC.

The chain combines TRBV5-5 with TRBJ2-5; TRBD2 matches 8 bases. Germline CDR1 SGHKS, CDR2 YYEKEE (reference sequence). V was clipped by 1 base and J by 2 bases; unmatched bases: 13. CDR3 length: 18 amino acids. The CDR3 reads CASSLPRFRGGPQETQYF. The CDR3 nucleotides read TGTGCCAGCAGCTTGCCCCGGTTTCGCGGGGGGCCGCAAGAGACCCAGTACTTC.

CDR3 DNA: TGTGCCTGGAGGGAGCCTGGGGCCAACGTCCTGACTTTC. The encoded protein is CAWREPGANVLTF. This chain joins TRBV30 and TRBJ2-6; D not certain. The V end was cut by 3 bases, the J end by 2 bases, with 5 bases between. The CDR3 covers 13 residues. In germline, CDR1 is GTSNPN, CDR2 SVGIG (reference sequence).

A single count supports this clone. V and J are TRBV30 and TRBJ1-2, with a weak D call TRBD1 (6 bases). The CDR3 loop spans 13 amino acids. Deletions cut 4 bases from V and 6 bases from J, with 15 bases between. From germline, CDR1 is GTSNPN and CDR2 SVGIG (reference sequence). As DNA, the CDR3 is TGTGCCTGGATTAGAGGGGGACGGGATGGCTACACCTTC. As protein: CAWIRGGRDGYTF.

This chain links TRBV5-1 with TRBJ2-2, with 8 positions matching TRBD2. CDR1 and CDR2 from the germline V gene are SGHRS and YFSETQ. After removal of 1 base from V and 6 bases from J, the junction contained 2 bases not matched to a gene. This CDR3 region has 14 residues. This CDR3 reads CASSLNGRAGELFF. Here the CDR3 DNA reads TGCGCCAGCAGCTTGAACGGGAGGGCCGGGGAGCTGTTTTTT.

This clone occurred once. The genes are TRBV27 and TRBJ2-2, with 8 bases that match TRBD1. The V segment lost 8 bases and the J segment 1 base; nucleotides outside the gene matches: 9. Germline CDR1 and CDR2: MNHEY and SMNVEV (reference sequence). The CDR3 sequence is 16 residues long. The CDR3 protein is CASGRRDRQNTGELFF. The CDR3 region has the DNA TGTGCCAGCGGAAGGCGGGACAGGCAGAACACCGGGGAGCTGTTTTTT.

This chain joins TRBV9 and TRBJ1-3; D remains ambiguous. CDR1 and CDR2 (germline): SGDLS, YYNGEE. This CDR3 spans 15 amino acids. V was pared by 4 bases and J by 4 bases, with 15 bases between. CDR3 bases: TGTGCCAGCAGCCTTTCCGACTTCCGCGGAAACACCATATATTTT. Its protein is CASSLSDFRGNTIYF.

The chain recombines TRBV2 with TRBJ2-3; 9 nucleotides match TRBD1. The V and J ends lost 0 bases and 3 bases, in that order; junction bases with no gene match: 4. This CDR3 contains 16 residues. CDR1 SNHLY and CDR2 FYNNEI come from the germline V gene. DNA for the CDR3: TGTGCCAGCAGTGAAGCGCTCGGGACAGGGACAGATACGCAGTATTTT. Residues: CASSEALGTGTDTQYF.

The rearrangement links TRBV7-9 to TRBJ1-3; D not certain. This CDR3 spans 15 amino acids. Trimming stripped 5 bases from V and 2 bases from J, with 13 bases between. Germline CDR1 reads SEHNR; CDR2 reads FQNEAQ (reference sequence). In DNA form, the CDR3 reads TGTGCCAGCAGCCGCCTAGAGCTAACTGGAAACACCATATATTTT. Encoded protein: CASSRLELTGNTIYF.

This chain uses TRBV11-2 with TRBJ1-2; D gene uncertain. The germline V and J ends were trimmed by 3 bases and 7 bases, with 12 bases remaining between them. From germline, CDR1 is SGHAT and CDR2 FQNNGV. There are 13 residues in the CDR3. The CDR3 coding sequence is TGTGCCAGCAGCTTTGTCAACAGTCCTGGCTACACCTTC. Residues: CASSFVNSPGYTF.

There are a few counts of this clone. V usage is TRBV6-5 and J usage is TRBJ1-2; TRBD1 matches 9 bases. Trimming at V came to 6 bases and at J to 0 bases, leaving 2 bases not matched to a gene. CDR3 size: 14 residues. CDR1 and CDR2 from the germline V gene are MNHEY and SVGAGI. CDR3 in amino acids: CASSRTGANYGYTF. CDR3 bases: TGTGCCAGCAGCCGGACAGGGGCTAACTATGGCTACACCTTC.

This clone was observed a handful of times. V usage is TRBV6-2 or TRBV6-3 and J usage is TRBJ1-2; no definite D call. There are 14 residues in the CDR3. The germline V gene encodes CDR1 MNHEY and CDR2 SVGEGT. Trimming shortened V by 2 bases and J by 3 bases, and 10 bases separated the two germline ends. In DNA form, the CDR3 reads TGTGCCAGCAGTTACCTCCCCAGGTACTATGGCTACACCTTC. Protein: CASSYLPRYYGYTF.

The CDR3 protein is CASSGRALAGELFF. DNA for the CDR3: TGTGCCAGTAGTGGCAGGGCCCTGGCCGGGGAGCTGTTTTTT. The rearrangement uses TRBV19 and TRBJ2-2, with TRBD1 as a possible D gene (5 bases). Per germline, CDR1 LNHDA and CDR2 SQIVND (reference sequence). This CDR3 contains 14 residues. V lost 5 bases and J 6 bases, leaving 13 bases between the germline ends.

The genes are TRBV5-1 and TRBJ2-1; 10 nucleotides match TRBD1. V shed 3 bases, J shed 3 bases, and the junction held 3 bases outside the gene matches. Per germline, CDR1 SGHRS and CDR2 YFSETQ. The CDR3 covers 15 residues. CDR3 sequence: CASSYRDRGYNEQFF. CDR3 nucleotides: TGCGCCAGCAGCTACCGGGACAGGGGCTACAATGAGCAGTTCTTC.

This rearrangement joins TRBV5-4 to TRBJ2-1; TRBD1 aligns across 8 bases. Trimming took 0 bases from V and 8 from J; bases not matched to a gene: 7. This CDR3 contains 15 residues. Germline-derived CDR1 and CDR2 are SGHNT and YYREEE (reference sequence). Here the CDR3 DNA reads TGTGCCAGCAGCTTGGGCGGACAGGGAAGGGATGAGCAGTTCTTC. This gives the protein CASSLGGQGRDEQFF. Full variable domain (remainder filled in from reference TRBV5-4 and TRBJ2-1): ETGVTQSPTHLIKTRGQQVTLRCSSQSGHNTVSWYQQALGQGPQFIFQYYREEENGRGNFPPRFSGLQFPNYSSELNVNALELDDSALYLCASSLGGQGRDEQFFGPGTRLTVL.